Reported below is one T cell receptor (beta chain). No antigen is known for it. Some clones are missing from TCRdb's copy, which holds only in-frame ones; the method was immunoSEQ multiplex PCR. The data hold approximately 300,000 clones, with approximately 94% observed a single time. The data are from a study of T cell responses to AZD1222 COVID-19 vaccine. Study results and limitations: All repertoire sampling was performed exclusively after the peak T cell response.

Germline V gives CDR1 SQVTM, CDR2 ANQGSEA. Between the trimmed V and J ends, which lost 6 bases and 0 bases, there was a span of 13 bases. The CDR3 totals 14 residues. The rearrangement uses TRBV29-1 and TRBJ2-3, with D possibly being TRBD2 (6 bases). The sample was peripheral blood, taken 28 days after the second AZD1222 dose. This clonotype was obtained from an adult who received the AZD1222 COVID-19 vaccine. CDR3 residues: CSVGSGGSTDTQYF. Here the CDR3 DNA reads TGCAGCGTCGGCTCCGGGGGTAGCACAGATACGCAGTATTTT.